The 16 T cell receptor beta chains given below trace back to one sample, sequenced in a study of beta chain features in type 1 diabetes. Of the isolated RNA, all was reverse transcribed, and so the sequenced material was expressed TCRB transcripts. This table comes from immunoSEQ multiplex PCR, and its TCRdb copy is limited to in-frame clones, with some not included. Found here are under 450,000 clones, about 14% of them singletons; the top ten hold about 0.034%. Material for sequencing was naive CD4+ T cells from blood. These receptors were obtained from a man aged 25-45 years in good health.

The sample holds a few counts of this clone. This chain joins TRBV2 and TRBJ2-1, with no clear D. Germline V gene sequence: CDR1 SNHLY, CDR2 FYNNEI. Trimming pared 6 bases from V and 3 bases from J, leaving 3 bases between. The CDR3 loop spans 11 amino acids. Here the CDR3 reads CASSVYNEQFF. The DNA for the CDR3 is TGTGCCAGCAGCGTCTACAATGAGCAGTTCTTC.

The chain joins TRBV30 to TRBJ2-2, with TRBD1 matching 8 bases. CDR3 length: 13 amino acids. Germline V lookup: CDR1 GTSNPN, CDR2 SVGIG (reference sequence). After removal of 5 bases from V and 2 bases from J, the junction contained 1 base not matched to a gene. CDR3 in DNA: TGTGCCTGGGGACAGGGAAACACCGGGGAGCTGTTTTTT. Translated: CAWGQGNTGELFF.

This clone showed up just a few times. The chain joins TRBV4-2 to TRBJ1-6; the match to TRBD1 covers 10 bases. Germline V lookup: CDR1 LGHNA, CDR2 YNFKEQ. V lost 0 bases to trimming and J lost 5 bases; unmatched junction nucleotides: 7. The CDR3 extends over 18 amino acids. CDR3 sequence: CASSQEARDRGHNSPLHF. CDR3 DNA: TGTGCCAGCAGCCAAGAGGCTCGGGACAGGGGTCATAATTCACCCCTCCACTTT.

This clone turned up a few times. The chain links TRBV4-1 to TRBJ2-5, with D unresolved. Germline V CDR1 and CDR2: MGHRA, YSYEKL. V lost 3 bases, J lost 0 bases, and 5 bases lay in between. CDR3 length: 13 amino acids. CDR3 coding DNA: TGCGCCAGCAGCCAGGGGAACCAAGAGACCCAGTACTTC. Translating it yields CASSQGNQETQYF.

The rearrangement joins TRBV11-3 to TRBJ2-1; 9 nucleotides line up with TRBD1. Germline CDR1 SGHNT, CDR2 YENEEA. The length of the CDR3 is 14 residues. Trimming took 10 bases from V and 6 from J; bases not matched to a gene: 10. The CDR3 is CATGPGQGSNEQFF. The CDR3, as DNA: TGTGCCACGGGACCGGGACAGGGCTCCAATGAGCAGTTCTTC.

In this sample, this clone turned up a few times. The V gene is TRBV5-1, the J gene TRBJ2-1; D is unresolved. The CDR3 totals 15 residues. The V end lost 5 bases, the J end lost 0 bases, and 12 bases lay between the germline ends. Germline V gene data show CDR1 as SGHRS and CDR2 as YFSETQ. CDR3 loop: CASSVSDNSYNEQFF. The CDR3 nucleotides are TGCGCCAGCAGTGTGTCCGATAACTCCTACAATGAGCAGTTCTTC.

This clone was counted a few times. This rearrangement joins TRBV4-3 to TRBJ1-4; D is ambiguous. V lost 1 base to trimming and J lost 4 bases, with 16 bases between them. CDR1 is LGHNA, CDR2 YSLEER, per germline. There are 17 residues in the CDR3. CDR3 DNA: TGCGCCAGCAGCCAAGGTCAGGTCGGGCTCGGTAATGAAAAACTGTTTTTT. It translates to CASSQGQVGLGNEKLFF.

This clone was counted a few times. This chain connects TRBV6-6 to TRBJ2-7; D is perhaps TRBD1 (5 bases). The V end lost 6 bases, the J end lost 3 bases, and 6 bases lay between the germline ends. The CDR3 has 11 amino acids. Germline V gene sequence: CDR1 MNHNY, CDR2 SVGAGI (reference sequence). In nucleotides, the CDR3 is TGTGCCAGCAGAGGGGACTACGAGCAGTACGTC. It specifies CASRGDYEQYV.

Only a few counts were recorded for this clone. The V call is TRBV25-1, the J call TRBJ2-1; D gene unclear. The CDR3 sequence is 15 residues long. Trimming removed 2 bases from V and 5 bases from J, with 13 bases in between. The germline CDR1 and CDR2 sequences are MGHDK and SYGVNS. The CDR3 nucleotides read TGTGCCAGCAGTGAAAACATCGGGCAGAACAATGAGCAGTTCTTC. It codes for CASSENIGQNNEQFF.

This clone was seen a handful of times. The genes are TRBV4-3 and TRBJ2-2, with TRBD2 as a possible D gene (5 bases). The CDR3 is 17 amino acids. The ends were cut back, 0 bases at V and 7 bases at J, with 18 bases in the middle. Germline V gene lookup returns CDR1 LGHNA and CDR2 YSLEER. The CDR3 loop is CASSQESAGVYVGELFF. The CDR3 region has the DNA TGCGCCAGCAGCCAAGAATCTGCCGGGGTTTATGTCGGGGAGCTGTTTTTT.

This rearrangement joins TRBV27 to TRBJ2-5, with D possibly TRBD2 on 5 matching bases. CDR1 is MNHEY, CDR2 SMNVEV, per germline (reference sequence). This CDR3 comprises 14 residues. V was trimmed by 6 bases and J by 5 bases, leaving 16 bases between them. The CDR3 protein is CASRLRGLGETQYF. CDR3 in DNA: TGTGCCAGCAGACTCCGAGGACTGGGGGAGACCCAGTACTTC.

This clone was observed a handful of times. V usage is TRBV4-1 and J usage is TRBJ2-4; D is unclear. The CDR3 is 16 amino acids. Trimming pared 2 bases from V and 8 bases from J, leaving 19 bases between. In germline, CDR1 is MGHRA, CDR2 YSYEKL. CDR3 sequence reads: CASSQPKDARRDIQYF. The CDR3 DNA sequence: TGCGCCAGCAGCCAACCTAAGGACGCCCGCCGGGACATTCAGTACTTC.

This clone was counted a few times. This sequence joins TRBV7-9 and TRBJ2-7, with D hard to call. The CDR3 covers 15 residues. Trimming stripped 1 base from V and 2 bases from J, with 12 bases between. The germline V gene encodes CDR1 SEHNR and CDR2 FQNEAQ (reference sequence). The CDR3 region is CASSLESGETYEQYF. The CDR3 DNA reads as TGTGCCAGCAGCTTAGAGTCAGGTGAGACCTACGAGCAGTACTTC.

The chain carries TRBV18 and TRBJ2-3, with 13 bases lining up with TRBD2. The CDR3 runs 16 residues. With 5 bases clipped from V and 5 bases from J, the junction kept 7 bases outside the gene matches. Germline V gene lookup returns CDR1 KGHSH and CDR2 LQKENI. CDR3: CASSTLAGGPLDTQYF. In DNA form, the CDR3 reads TGTGCCAGCTCAACACTAGCGGGAGGGCCGTTAGATACGCAGTATTTT.

This chain joins TRBV5-1 and TRBJ2-2; TRBD1 might be the D (5 bases). The CDR3 spans 13 residues. From germline, CDR1 is SGHRS and CDR2 YFSETQ. Trimming stripped 6 bases from V and 5 bases from J, with 11 bases between. CDR3 nucleotides: TGCGCCAGCACCAGGGATAAGACCGGGGAGCTGTTTTTT. This translates into CASTRDKTGELFF.

The sample holds a few counts of this clone. The chain is built from TRBV4-2 and TRBJ2-5; 8 bases match TRBD2. Losses at the gene ends were 2 bases for V and 4 bases for J; bases not matched to a gene: 12. CDR3 length: 17 residues. Germline V gives CDR1 LGHNA, CDR2 YNFKEQ. CDR3 coding DNA: TGTGCCAGCAGCCAACCTTCTAGCGGGCGGGTTGGAGAGACCCAGTACTTC. Residues: CASSQPSSGRVGETQYF.